A single T cell receptor (beta chain) is shown here with its context. Its matching antigen is unknown. Preparation of the TCRbeta library was carried out with unique molecular identifiers. TCRdb used MiXCR to reprocess the PCR reads, holding one entry per CDR3 protein. The table includes 600,000 or so distinct CDR3 sequences, under 25% detected once. The sample belongs to a study of T-cell reconstitution after alpha-beta-depleted transplantation in children. Regarding the study as a whole: Newly produced T cells mostly provided counts and TCRbeta diversity after one year, as hyperexpanded clones declined.

This receptor was identified in a boy in the first two years of life who had a stem cell transplant for acute myeloid leukemia, so the T cells may come from the graft donor. The material was PBMCs, mostly from graft donor cells, obtained 360 days after TCRalphabeta/CD19-depleted stem cell transplant.

CDR3 amino acids: CSASRQGHQPQHF. CDR3 in DNA: TGCAGTGCTAGCCGGCAGGGACATCAGCCCCAGCATTTT. The V gene is TRBV20-1, the J gene TRBJ1-5; the D gene is possibly TRBD1 (5 bases). Trimming shortened V by 3 bases and J by 5 bases, and 11 bases separated the two germline ends. This CDR3 comprises 13 residues. Germline loops: CDR1 DFQATT, CDR2 SNEGSKA (reference sequence).